The rows below give T cell receptor beta chains drawn from one sample of a study of T-cell reconstitution after alpha-beta-depleted transplantation in children. TCRdb reanalysed the PCR reads using MiXCR and keeps one entry per CDR3 protein. This table has around 190,000 distinct CDR3 sequences, about 7% appearing once. Sequencing was performed on PBMCs, taken before TCRalphabeta/CD19-depleted stem cell transplant. The source is a boy between 2 and 10 years old with acute lymphoblastic leukemia, due to receive a stem cell transplant. Each CDR3 is given with its conserved first and last residue. Each record gives: J gene, V gene, clone size, D gene, CDR3 protein, CDR3 DNA. The D gene is left open where the match is weak. Clone size is not always given. Where it is, it says once, few, many or a class for expanded clones.

J: TRBJ1-4
V: TRBV12-3/TRBV12-4
size: many
D: TRBD1
CDR3: CASSFVFGQGAVAEKLFF
DNA: TGTGCCAGCAGTTTTGTCTTCGGGCAGGGGGCCGTAGCTGAAAAACTGTTTTTT

J: TRBJ2-2
V: TRBV28
size: few
D: -
CDR3: CASKPFVNPSGELFF
DNA: TGTGCCAGCAAGCCCTTTGTTAACCCATCGGGGGAGCTGTTTTTT

J: TRBJ2-1
V: TRBV7-6
size: -
D: TRBD2
CDR3: CASSISPGAGGHGEQFF
DNA: TGTGCCAGCAGCATCAGCCCGGGGGCGGGGGGGCATGGTGAGCAGTTCTTC

J: TRBJ2-3
V: TRBV5-1
size: many
D: TRBD2
CDR3: CASSLAGRPDTQYF
DNA: TGCGCCAGCAGCTTGGCCGGGAGGCCAGATACGCAGTATTTT

J: TRBJ2-7
V: TRBV6-5
size: few
D: -
CDR3: CASSYEGVEQYF
DNA: TGTGCCAGCAGTTACGAGGGGGTCGAGCAGTACTTC

J: TRBJ1-2
V: TRBV6-1
size: -
D: -
CDR3: CASSAPTSGNGYIF
DNA: TGTGCCAGCAGCGCCCCTACTTCGGGGAATGGCTACATCTTC

J: TRBJ1-6
V: TRBV28
size: many
D: -
CDR3: CASRGRPYNSPLHF
DNA: TGTGCCAGCAGAGGGAGGCCCTATAATTCACCCCTCCACTTT

J: TRBJ2-1
V: TRBV11-1
size: many
D: -
CDR3: CASSLETTSSYNEQFF
DNA: TGTGCCAGCAGCTTAGAGACGACAAGCTCCTACAATGAGCAGTTCTTC

J: TRBJ2-1
V: TRBV3-1
size: -
D: -
CDR3: CTFWYPWAGNEQFF
DNA: TGTACCTTCTGGTACCCCTGGGCCGGCAATGAGCAGTTCTTC

J: TRBJ1-3
V: TRBV5-1
size: many
D: -
CDR3: CASSLGAGPDSGNTIYF
DNA: TGCGCCAGCAGCTTGGGGGCAGGACCCGACTCTGGAAACACCATATATTTT

J: TRBJ2-5
V: TRBV12-3/TRBV12-4
size: many
D: -
CDR3: CASSHTLGTQYF
DNA: TGTGCCAGCAGTCATACCTTGGGGACCCAGTACTTC

J: TRBJ2-2
V: TRBV27
size: many
D: -
CDR3: CASREVGELFF
DNA: TGTGCCAGCAGGGAAGTCGGGGAGCTGTTTTTT

J: TRBJ2-7
V: TRBV15
size: many
D: TRBD2
CDR3: CATSSSGNYEQYF
DNA: TGTGCCACCAGCAGTAGCGGGAACTACGAGCAGTACTTC

J: TRBJ2-1
V: TRBV5-1
size: few
D: TRBD2
CDR3: CASSLALASGNNEQFF
DNA: TGCGCCAGCAGCTTGGCCTTGGCTAGCGGGAACAATGAGCAGTTCTTC

J: TRBJ2-5
V: TRBV5-1
size: many
D: TRBD2
CDR3: CASSWASGGGETQYF
DNA: TGCGCCAGCAGCTGGGCAAGCGGGGGGGGAGAGACCCAGTACTTC

J: TRBJ2-3
V: TRBV6-5
size: few
D: -
CDR3: CASSYSPISGASTDTQYF
DNA: TGTGCCAGCAGTTACTCTCCCATCTCGGGGGCCAGCACAGATACGCAGTATTTT

J: TRBJ1-6
V: TRBV11-2
size: many
D: -
CDR3: CASSLDIGIRTYNSPLHF
DNA: TGTGCCAGCAGCTTAGATATCGGGATACGGACCTATAATTCACCCCTCCACTTT

J: TRBJ2-1
V: TRBV20-1
size: many
D: -
CDR3: CSARESGYDYNEQFF
DNA: TGCAGTGCTAGAGAGAGCGGATACGACTACAATGAGCAGTTCTTC

J: TRBJ1-1
V: TRBV28
size: many
D: -
CDR3: CASRSGMNTEAFF
DNA: TGTGCCAGCAGGTCAGGGATGAACACTGAAGCTTTCTTT

J: TRBJ2-7
V: TRBV11-2
size: few
D: -
CDR3: CASSLRATTPGPSYEQYF
DNA: TGTGCCAGCAGCCTCAGAGCCACAACCCCGGGCCCCTCCTACGAGCAGTACTTC

J: TRBJ2-1
V: TRBV20-1
size: many
D: -
CDR3: CSAILGADEQFF
DNA: TGCAGTGCTATATTAGGGGCGGATGAGCAGTTCTTC

J: TRBJ2-1
V: TRBV11-2
size: many
D: TRBD1
CDR3: CASSGPRDRVDNEQFF
DNA: TGTGCCAGCAGCGGACCCCGGGACAGGGTTGACAATGAGCAGTTCTTC

J: TRBJ1-1
V: TRBV13
size: -
D: -
CDR3: CASSLVQGPNTEAFF
DNA: TGTGCCAGCAGCTTAGTTCAGGGTCCGAACACTGAAGCTTTCTTT

J: TRBJ1-2
V: TRBV6-2/TRBV6-3
size: many
D: -
CDR3: CASSYSTGQRSNYGYTF
DNA: TGTGCCAGCAGTTACTCGACAGGACAGAGATCTAACTATGGCTACACCTTC